This T cell receptor (beta chain) was found in a study of T cell changes during pregnancy in multiple sclerosis. Deletions cut 4 bases from V and 7 bases from J, with 11 bases between. The CDR3 has 13 amino acids. Germline V CDR1 and CDR2: LGHNT, FRNRAP. The method was immunoSEQ multiplex PCR; TCRdb's version includes in-frame clones alone and lacks a portion of them. The sample records about 75,000 clones, about 93% being singletons. Sample: CD4+ T cells from peripheral blood mononuclear cells, taken after pregnancy. The TCR sequence derives from a female donor with multiple sclerosis, enrolled in a pregnancy study. The V call is TRBV12-5, the J call TRBJ2-1; TRBD1 might be the D (6 bases). CDR3 in DNA: TGTGCTAGTGGTTCCAACAGGGAGAATGAGCAGTTCTTC. Translation gives CASGSNRENEQFF.